This section outlines one T cell receptor beta chain sequence together with its context. Some clones are missing from TCRdb's copy, which holds only in-frame ones; the method was immunoSEQ multiplex PCR. The repertoire has some 150,000 clones, roughly 93% of them found once; the top ten carry about 2%. The entry originates in a study of cytomegalovirus exposure and HLA in healthy donors. Between the trimmed V and J ends, which lost 0 bases and 7 bases, there was a span of 13 bases. The CDR3 loop spans 14 amino acids. From germline, CDR1 is MRHNA and CDR2 SNTAGT. The sequencing sample was made of PBMCs. The rearrangement links TRBV6-4 to TRBJ2-7; tentative D call: TRBD2 (6 bases). The clonotype comes from a man between 18 and 29 years old in good health and CMV-seropositive. The CDR3 reads CASSDSSLAGEQYF. CDR3 nucleotide sequence: TGTGCCAGCAGTGACTCCAGCCTGGCGGGGGAGCAGTACTTC.